This entry lists 13 T cell receptor beta chains sequenced from one sample in a study of OX40 agonist ivuxolimab in advanced cancers. Libraries were built with the immunoSEQ multiplex PCR assay. In its TCRdb copy, this immuneACCESS table keeps in-frame sequences only and misses some clones. Where compared with another copy, unresolved V genes explain less than half of these, and the others have no known cause. The sample contains around 68,000 clones, over 80% of them found a single time. The ten most abundant clones make up around 0.31% of the sample. Sequencing used CD4+ or CD8+ T cells sorted from blood, obtained in a trial of the OX40 agonist ivuxolimab. The receptors originated from an adult with an advanced solid tumor such as melanoma, head and neck, liver or kidney cancer.

The gene calls are TRBV6-5 and TRBJ2-3; maybe TRBD2 (6 bases). The CDR3 runs to 14 residues. Per the germline V gene, CDR1 is MNHEY and CDR2 is SVGAGI. The V end lost 2 bases, the J end lost 1 base, and 7 bases lay between the germline ends. The CDR3 spells CASSYPSGTDTQYF. The CDR3 DNA is TGTGCCAGCAGTTACCCTAGCGGCACAGATACGCAGTATTTT.

With respect to this clone: Other DNA sequences in this specimen translate into the identical CDR3. The V call is TRBV5-1, the J call TRBJ2-5; 7 bases match TRBD1. The CDR3 loop spans 14 amino acids. The ends lost 0 bases at V and 4 bases at J; junction bases unmatched: 3. Germline-derived CDR1 and CDR2 are SGHRS and YFSETQ. For the CDR3, the DNA is TGCGCCAGCAGCTTGGACAGGGGAAGAGAGACCCAGTACTTC. It encodes CASSLDRGRETQYF.

The rearrangement joins TRBV19 to TRBJ1-5; 8 positions agree with TRBD1. The CDR3 covers 16 residues. V lost 5 bases, J lost 4 bases, and 10 bases stayed unmatched. Germline V gene data show CDR1 as LNHDA and CDR2 as SQIVND (reference sequence). The CDR3 region is CASSPGTGAGNQPQHF. The CDR3 coding sequence is TGTGCCAGTAGTCCAGGGACAGGTGCAGGGAATCAGCCCCAGCATTTT.

This clone came up a few times. V and J are TRBV28 and TRBJ1-3; TRBD1 agrees at 7 bases. The CDR3 spans 17 residues. Trimming at V came to 5 bases and at J to 2 bases, leaving 12 bases not matched to a gene. From germline, CDR1 is MDHEN and CDR2 SYDVKM. The CDR3 reads CASSPSGLTGAGNTIYF. CDR3 nucleotide sequence: TGTGCCAGCAGTCCGTCCGGATTAACAGGGGCTGGAAACACCATATATTTT.

The chain carries TRBV19 and TRBJ1-1; the match to TRBD1 covers 8 bases. Germline V gene lookup returns CDR1 LNHDA and CDR2 SQIVND (reference sequence). V was pared by 5 bases and J by 11 bases, with 13 bases of the junction left unmatched. The CDR3 is 14 amino acids. The CDR3 bases are TGTGCCAGTAGTTCCCAGGGGGCATATAAGATGGCTTTCTTT. It translates to CASSSQGAYKMAFF.

This chain joins TRBV18 and TRBJ2-1; tentatively, D is TRBD1 (6 bases). CDR3 length equals 14 residues. Germline V gene lookup returns CDR1 KGHSH and CDR2 LQKENI. V was clipped by 4 bases and J by 6 bases, with 13 bases between them. The CDR3 loop is CASSLDSTANEQFF. The CDR3 nucleotides are TGTGCCAGCTCACTGGACAGCACGGCCAATGAGCAGTTCTTC.

This chain joins TRBV27 and TRBJ2-5; D is possibly TRBD2 (6 bases). From germline, CDR1 is MNHEY and CDR2 SMNVEV (reference sequence). This CDR3 is 15 amino acids long. The V and J ends lost 6 bases and 3 bases respectively, with 17 bases between them. The CDR3 is CASRSTRERKETQYF. The CDR3 DNA follows: TGTGCCAGCAGATCCACTCGGGAGAGGAAAGAGACCCAGTACTTC.

The V and J genes are TRBV5-6 and TRBJ2-4, with 7 bases fitting TRBD1. Germline assignment: CDR1 SGHDT and CDR2 YYEEEE. This CDR3 has 17 amino acids. J gave up 0 bases and V 2 bases, and 8 bases lay outside the gene matches. CDR3 protein: CASSFGQAILAKNIQYF. CDR3 bases: TGTGCCAGCAGCTTCGGACAGGCGATACTAGCCAAAAACATTCAGTACTTC.

The V call is TRBV11-2, the J call TRBJ2-1; D is unclear. Germline V gene data show CDR1 as SGHAT and CDR2 as FQNNGV. The CDR3 sequence is 16 residues long. V lost 1 base, J lost 0 bases, and 10 bases lay in between. This CDR3 is CASSLGGFSSYNEQFF. CDR3 DNA sequence: TGTGCCAGCAGCTTAGGGGGATTTTCCTCCTACAATGAGCAGTTCTTC.

This chain links TRBV5-1 with TRBJ2-1; 8 nucleotides match TRBD1. Trimming at V came to 3 bases and at J to 4 bases, leaving 6 bases not matched to a gene. CDR3 length equals 15 residues. From germline, CDR1 is SGHRS and CDR2 YFSETQ. The CDR3 is CASSSRTGYYNEQFF. CDR3 nucleotides: TGCGCCAGCAGCTCGAGGACAGGGTATTACAATGAGCAGTTCTTC.

This CDR3 is CATSRHKNSYEQYF. The DNA for the CDR3 is TGTGCCACCTCAAGGCACAAGAACTCCTACGAGCAGTACTTC. The chain links TRBV27 to TRBJ2-7; D unclear. Germline V gene data show CDR1 as MNHEY and CDR2 as SMNVEV (reference sequence). This CDR3 is 14 amino acids long. V was cut by 10 bases and J by 0 bases, with 16 bases left in between.

The gene calls are TRBV5-1 and TRBJ1-5; 8 positions match TRBD1. The V and J ends lost 4 bases and 7 bases, in that order; junction bases with no gene match: 10. There are 15 residues in the CDR3. The germline gives CDR1 SGHRS, CDR2 YFSETQ. The CDR3 DNA reads as TGCGCCAGCAGCCCAGTGACAGGGGAAAGACAGCCCCAGCATTTT. Amino acids: CASSPVTGERQPQHF.

The genes are TRBV6-1 and TRBJ1-4; 8 positions match TRBD1. J gave up 8 bases and V 3 bases, and 8 bases lay outside the gene matches. This CDR3 comprises 15 residues. CDR1 is MNHNS, CDR2 SASEGT, per germline. The CDR3, as DNA: TGTGCCAGCAGTGATCGGACAGGGCTACAGGAAAAACTGTTTTTT. Translating it yields CASSDRTGLQEKLFF.